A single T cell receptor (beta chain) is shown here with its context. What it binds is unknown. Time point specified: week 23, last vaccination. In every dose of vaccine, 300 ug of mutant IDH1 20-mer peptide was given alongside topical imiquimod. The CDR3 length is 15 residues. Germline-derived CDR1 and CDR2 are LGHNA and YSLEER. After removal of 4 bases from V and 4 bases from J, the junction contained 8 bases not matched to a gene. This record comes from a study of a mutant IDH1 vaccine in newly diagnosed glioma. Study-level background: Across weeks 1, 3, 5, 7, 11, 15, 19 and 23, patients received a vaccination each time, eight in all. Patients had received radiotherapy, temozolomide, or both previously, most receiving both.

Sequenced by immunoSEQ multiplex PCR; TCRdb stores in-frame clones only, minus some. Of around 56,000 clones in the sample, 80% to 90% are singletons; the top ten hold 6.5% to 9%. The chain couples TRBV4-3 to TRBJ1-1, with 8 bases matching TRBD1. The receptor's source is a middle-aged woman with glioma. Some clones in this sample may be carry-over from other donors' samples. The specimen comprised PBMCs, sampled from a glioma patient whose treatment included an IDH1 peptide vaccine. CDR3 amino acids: CASSLWTGYFTEAFF. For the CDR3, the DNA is TGCGCCAGCAGCCTGTGGACAGGGTATTTCACTGAAGCTTTCTTT.